This TCR beta chain was found in a study of identical twins. Germline assignment: CDR1 SGHRS and CDR2 YFSETQ. The CDR3 runs to 14 residues. V was cut by 0 bases and J by 4 bases, with 7 bases left in between. TCRdb processed the 5' RACE reads anew with MiXCR; each CDR3 protein has one entry. The sample yields 550,000 to 700,000 distinct CDR3 sequences, over 8.5% seen once. This clonotype appeared many times. Antigen specificity is unknown. General study results and limits: Memory repertoires lacked the insertion deficit that abundant cord blood beta clonotypes showed. Compared with unrelated sharing, twin-shared out-of-frame alpha sequences had more low-probability sequences. It was possible that invariant MAIT and iNKT cells partly confounded the zero-insertion analyses. Cross-sectional statistical analysis, not tracking of the same donors, underpinned the conclusions.

A further study also used this sample, focusing on yellow fever vaccine responses in identical twins.

The V call is TRBV5-1, the J call TRBJ2-2; D is perhaps TRBD2 (5 bases). The clonotype was recovered from a woman aged 18-29 years in good health. Sequenced material: PBMCs. Here the CDR3 DNA reads TGCGCCAGCAGCTTGGGAGCGGCCACCGGGGAGCTGTTTTTT. It is translated as CASSLGAATGELFF.